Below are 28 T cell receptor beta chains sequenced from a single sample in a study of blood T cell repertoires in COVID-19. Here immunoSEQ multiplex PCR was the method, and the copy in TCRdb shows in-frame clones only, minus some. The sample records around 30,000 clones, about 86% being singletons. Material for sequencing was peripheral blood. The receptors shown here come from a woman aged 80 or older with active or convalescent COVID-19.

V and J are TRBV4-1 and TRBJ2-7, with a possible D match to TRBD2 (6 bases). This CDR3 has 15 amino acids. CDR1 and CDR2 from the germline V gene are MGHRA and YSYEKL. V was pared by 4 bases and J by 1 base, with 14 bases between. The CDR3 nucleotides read TGCGCCAGCAGCCTCGGACATGCGGGATCCTACGAGCAGTACTTC. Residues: CASSLGHAGSYEQYF.

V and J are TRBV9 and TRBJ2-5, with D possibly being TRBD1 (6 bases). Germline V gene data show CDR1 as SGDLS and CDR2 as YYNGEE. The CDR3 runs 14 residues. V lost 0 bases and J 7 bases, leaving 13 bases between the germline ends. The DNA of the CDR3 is TGTGCCAGCAGCGTAGTTGGGGGCGCGGCGACCCAGTACTTC. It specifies CASSVVGGAATQYF.

The CDR3 sequence: CASSLETSSSYEQYF. Written as DNA, the CDR3 is TGCGCCAGCAGCTTGGAGACTAGCAGCTCCTACGAGCAGTACTTC. J is TRBJ2-7 and V is TRBV5-1; 7 positions agree with TRBD2. The CDR3 totals 15 residues. With V trimmed by 0 bases and J by 0 bases, 3 bases remained unmatched. CDR1 is SGHRS and CDR2 is YFSETQ in the germline V gene. Filled out from reference TRBV5-1 and TRBJ2-7, the complete variable domain reads KAGVTQTPRYLIKTRGQQVTLSCSPISGHRSVSWYQQTPGQGLQFLFEYFSETQRNKGNFPGRFSGRQFSNSRSEMNVSTLELGDSALYLCASSLETSSSYEQYFGPGTRLTVT.

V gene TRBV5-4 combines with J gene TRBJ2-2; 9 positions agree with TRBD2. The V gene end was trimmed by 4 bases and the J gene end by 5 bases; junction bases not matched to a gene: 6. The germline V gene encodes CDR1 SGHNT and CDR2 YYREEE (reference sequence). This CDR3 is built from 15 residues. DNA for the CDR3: TGTGCCAGCAGCCAAGGGACTAGCAGGACCGGGGAGCTGTTTTTT. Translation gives CASSQGTSRTGELFF. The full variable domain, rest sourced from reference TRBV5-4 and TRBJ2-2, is ETGVTQSPTHLIKTRGQQVTLRCSSQSGHNTVSWYQQALGQGPQFIFQYYREEENGRGNFPPRFSGLQFPNYSSELNVNALELDDSALYLCASSQGTSRTGELFFGEGSRLTVL.

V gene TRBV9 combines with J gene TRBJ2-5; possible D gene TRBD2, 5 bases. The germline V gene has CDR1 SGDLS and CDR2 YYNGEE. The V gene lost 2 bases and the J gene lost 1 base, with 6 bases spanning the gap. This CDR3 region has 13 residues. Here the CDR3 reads CASSVRGQETQYF. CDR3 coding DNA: TGTGCCAGCAGCGTCCGGGGCCAAGAGACCCAGTACTTC.

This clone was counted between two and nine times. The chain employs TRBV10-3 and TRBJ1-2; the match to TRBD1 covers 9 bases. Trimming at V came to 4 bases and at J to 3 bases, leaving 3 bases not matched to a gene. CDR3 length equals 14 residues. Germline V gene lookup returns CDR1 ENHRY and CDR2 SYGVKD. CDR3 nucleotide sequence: TGTGCCATCAGTGGGGACAGGGCGGACTATGGCTACACCTTC. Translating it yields CAISGDRADYGYTF.

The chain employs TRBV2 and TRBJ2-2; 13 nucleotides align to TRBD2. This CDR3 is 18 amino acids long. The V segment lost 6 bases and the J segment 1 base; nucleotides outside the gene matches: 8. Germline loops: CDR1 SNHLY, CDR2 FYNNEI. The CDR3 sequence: CASRRLAGGHGNTGELFF. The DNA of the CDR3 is TGTGCCAGCAGGCGACTAGCGGGAGGCCACGGGAACACCGGGGAGCTGTTTTTT.

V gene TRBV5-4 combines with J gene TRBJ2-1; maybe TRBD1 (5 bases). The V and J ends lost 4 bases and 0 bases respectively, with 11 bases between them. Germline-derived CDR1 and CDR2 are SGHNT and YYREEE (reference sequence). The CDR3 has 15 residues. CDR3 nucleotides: TGTGCCAGCAGCCCCCAGGGAAGCTCCTACAATGAGCAGTTCTTC. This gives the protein CASSPQGSSYNEQFF.

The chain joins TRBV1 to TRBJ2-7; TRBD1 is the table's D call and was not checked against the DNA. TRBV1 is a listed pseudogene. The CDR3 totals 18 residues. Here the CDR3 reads CTSSPLTPEDRGKYEQYF. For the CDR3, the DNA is TGCACCAGCAGCCCCCTTACCCCCGAGGACAGGGGGAAATACGAGCAGTACTTC.

CDR3 loop: CASSSTTGMNTEAFF. The DNA of the CDR3 is TGTGCCAGCTCATCTACGACAGGGATGAACACTGAAGCTTTCTTT. This chain connects TRBV18 to TRBJ1-1, with 7 bases fitting TRBD1. The V segment lost 5 bases and the J segment 0 bases; nucleotides outside the gene matches: 6. CDR1 and CDR2 (germline): KGHSH, LQKENI. The CDR3 totals 15 residues.

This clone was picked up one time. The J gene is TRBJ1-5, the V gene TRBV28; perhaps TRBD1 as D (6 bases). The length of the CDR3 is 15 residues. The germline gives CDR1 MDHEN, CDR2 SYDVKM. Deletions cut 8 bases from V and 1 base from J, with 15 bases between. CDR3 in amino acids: CASEGGGGSNQPQHF. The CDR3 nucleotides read TGTGCCAGCGAAGGAGGGGGGGGAAGCAATCAGCCCCAGCATTTT.

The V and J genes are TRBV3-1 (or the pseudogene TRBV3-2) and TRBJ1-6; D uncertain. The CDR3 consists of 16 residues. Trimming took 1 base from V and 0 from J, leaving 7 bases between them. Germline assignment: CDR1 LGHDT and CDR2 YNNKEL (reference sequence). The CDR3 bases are TGTGCCAGCAGCCAAGGGCCCAACTCCTATAATTCACCCCTCCACTTT. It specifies CASSQGPNSYNSPLHF.

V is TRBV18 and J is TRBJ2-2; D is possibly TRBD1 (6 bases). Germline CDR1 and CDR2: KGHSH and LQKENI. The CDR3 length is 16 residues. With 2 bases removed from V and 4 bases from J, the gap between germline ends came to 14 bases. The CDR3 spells CASSPEAGVGTGELFF. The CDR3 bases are TGTGCCAGCTCACCAGAGGCAGGGGTTGGCACCGGGGAGCTGTTTTTT.

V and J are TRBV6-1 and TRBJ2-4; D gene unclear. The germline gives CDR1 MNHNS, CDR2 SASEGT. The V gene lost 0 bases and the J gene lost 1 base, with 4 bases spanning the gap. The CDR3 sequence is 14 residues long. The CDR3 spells CASSEASAKNIQYF. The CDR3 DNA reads TGTGCCAGCAGTGAAGCTAGTGCCAAAAACATTCAGTACTTC.

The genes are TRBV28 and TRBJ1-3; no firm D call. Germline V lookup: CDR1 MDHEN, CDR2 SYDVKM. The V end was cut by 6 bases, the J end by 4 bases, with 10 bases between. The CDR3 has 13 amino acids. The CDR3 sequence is CASSPPSGNTIYF. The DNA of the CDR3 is TGTGCCAGCAGCCCCCCTTCGGGAAACACCATATATTTT.

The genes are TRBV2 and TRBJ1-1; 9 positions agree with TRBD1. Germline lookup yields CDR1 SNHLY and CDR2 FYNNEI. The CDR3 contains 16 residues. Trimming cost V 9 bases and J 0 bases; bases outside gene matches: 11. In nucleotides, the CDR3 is TGTGCCAGAAGAGGACAGGGGCCCTACATGAACACTGAAGCTTTCTTT. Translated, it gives CARRGQGPYMNTEAFF. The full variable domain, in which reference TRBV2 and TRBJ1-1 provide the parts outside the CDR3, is EPEVTQTPSHQVTQMGQEVILRCVPISNHLYFYWYRQILGQKVEFLVSFYNNEISEKSEIFDDQFSVERPDGSNFTLKIRSTKLEDSAMYFCARRGQGPYMNTEAFFGQGTRLTVV.

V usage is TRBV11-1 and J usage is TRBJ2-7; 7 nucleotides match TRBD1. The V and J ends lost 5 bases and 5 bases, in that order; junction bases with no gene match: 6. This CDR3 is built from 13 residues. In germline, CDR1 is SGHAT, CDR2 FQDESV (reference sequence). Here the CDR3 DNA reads TGTGCCAGCAGCCCGACAGGGAGCGACGAGCAGTACTTC. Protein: CASSPTGSDEQYF.

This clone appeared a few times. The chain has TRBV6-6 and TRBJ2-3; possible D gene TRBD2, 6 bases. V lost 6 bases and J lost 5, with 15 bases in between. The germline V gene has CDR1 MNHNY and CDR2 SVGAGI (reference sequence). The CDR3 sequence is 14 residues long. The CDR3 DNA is TGTGCCAGCAGGGCTAGCGAGTCCCGAGATACGCAGTATTTT. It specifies CASRASESRDTQYF.

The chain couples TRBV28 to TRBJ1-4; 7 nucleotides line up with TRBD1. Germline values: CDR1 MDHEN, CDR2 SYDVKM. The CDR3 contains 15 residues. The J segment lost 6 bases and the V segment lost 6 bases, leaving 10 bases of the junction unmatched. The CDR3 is CASRKPGQRHEKLFF. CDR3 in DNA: TGTGCCAGCAGAAAACCGGGACAGCGACATGAAAAACTGTTTTTT. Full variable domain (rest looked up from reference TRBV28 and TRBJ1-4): DVKVTQSSRYLVKRTGEKVFLECVQDMDHENMFWYRQDPGLGLRLIYFSYDVKMKEKGDIPEGYSVSREKKERFSLILESASTNQTSMYLCASRKPGQRHEKLFFGSGTQLSVL.

CDR3 in amino acids: CASSVRTSGGAYNEQFF. The CDR3 region has the DNA TGTGCCAGCAGCGTGAGGACTAGCGGGGGGGCATACAATGAGCAGTTCTTC. This chain joins TRBV9 and TRBJ2-1, with TRBD2 matching 15 bases. The J segment lost 4 bases and the V segment lost 2 bases, leaving 4 bases of the junction unmatched. This CDR3 comprises 17 residues. Looked up from germline, CDR1 is SGDLS and CDR2 is YYNGEE.

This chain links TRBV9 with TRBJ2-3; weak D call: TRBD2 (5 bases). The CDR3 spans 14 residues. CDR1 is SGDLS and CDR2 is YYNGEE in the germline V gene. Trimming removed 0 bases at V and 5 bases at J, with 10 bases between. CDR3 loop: CASSVGEGGDTQYF. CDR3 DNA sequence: TGTGCCAGCAGCGTAGGCGAGGGTGGAGATACGCAGTATTTT.

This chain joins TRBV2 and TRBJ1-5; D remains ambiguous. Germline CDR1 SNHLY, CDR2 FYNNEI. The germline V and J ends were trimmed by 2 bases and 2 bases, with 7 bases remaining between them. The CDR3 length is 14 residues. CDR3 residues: CASSELAGNQPQHF. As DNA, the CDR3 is TGTGCCAGCAGTGAACTGGCAGGCAATCAGCCCCAGCATTTT.

CDR3 protein: CASLNGQGLEAFF. The CDR3 region has the DNA TGTGCCAGCTTAAATGGACAGGGCCTTGAAGCTTTCTTT. V gene TRBV28 combines with J gene TRBJ1-1, with 8 nucleotides matching TRBD1. CDR1 is MDHEN and CDR2 is SYDVKM in the germline V gene. After removal of 8 bases from V and 7 bases from J, the junction contained 9 bases not matched to a gene. This CDR3 comprises 13 residues.

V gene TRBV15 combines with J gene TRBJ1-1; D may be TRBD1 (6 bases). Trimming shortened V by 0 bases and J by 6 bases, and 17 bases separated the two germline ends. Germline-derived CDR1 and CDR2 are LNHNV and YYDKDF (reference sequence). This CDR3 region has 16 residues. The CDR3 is CATSREVQGPRAEAFF. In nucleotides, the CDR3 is TGTGCCACCAGCAGAGAGGTGCAGGGGCCGCGTGCTGAAGCTTTCTTT.

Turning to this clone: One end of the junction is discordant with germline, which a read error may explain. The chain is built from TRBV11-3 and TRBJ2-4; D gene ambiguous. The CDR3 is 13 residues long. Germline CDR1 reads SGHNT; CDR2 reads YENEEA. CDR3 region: CASSEITKYIQYF. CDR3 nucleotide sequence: TGTGCCAGCAGCGAGATTACCAAATACATTCAGTACTTC.

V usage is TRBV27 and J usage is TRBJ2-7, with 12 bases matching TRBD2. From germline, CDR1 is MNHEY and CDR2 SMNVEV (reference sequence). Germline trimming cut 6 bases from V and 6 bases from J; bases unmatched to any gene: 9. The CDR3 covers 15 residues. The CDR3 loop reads CASRPTSGRFVEQYF. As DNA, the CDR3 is TGTGCCAGCAGACCAACTAGCGGGAGGTTCGTCGAGCAGTACTTC.

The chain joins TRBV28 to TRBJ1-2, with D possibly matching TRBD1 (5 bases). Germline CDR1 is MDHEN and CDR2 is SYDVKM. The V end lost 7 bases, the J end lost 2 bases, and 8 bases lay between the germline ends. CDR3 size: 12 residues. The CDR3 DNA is TGTGCCAGCAAACACAGGAACTATGGCTACACCTTC. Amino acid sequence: CASKHRNYGYTF.

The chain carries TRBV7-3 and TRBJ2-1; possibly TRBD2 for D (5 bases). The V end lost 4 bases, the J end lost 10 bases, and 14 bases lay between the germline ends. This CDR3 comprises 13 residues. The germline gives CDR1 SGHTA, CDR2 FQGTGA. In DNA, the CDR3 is TGTGCCAGCAGCTCCACTAGGGCCATGGAGCAGTTCTTC. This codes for CASSSTRAMEQFF.